Below, 20 T cell receptor beta chains from the same sample are listed, as sequenced in a study of T cells in Graves' hyperthyroidism and ophthalmopathy. There were TCR beta CDR3 regions amplified from RNA transcripts. With the HTBI primer set, the TCR CDR3 went through a first round of RT-PCR. TCRdb recomputed calls from the multiplex PCR reads with MiXCR, one row per CDR3 protein. This table holds roughly 570,000 distinct CDR3 sequences, around 46% found once. What was sequenced was peripheral blood or thyroid tissue (not recorded which). Receptors were obtained from an adult woman with Graves' disease, either hyperthyroidism or ophthalmopathy (not recorded which).

This clonotype occurred many times. The V gene is TRBV5-8, the J gene TRBJ1-1; no firm D call. V gave up 6 bases and J gave up 3 bases, with 12 bases separating them. This CDR3 has 13 residues. CDR1 and CDR2 from the germline V gene are SGHTS and YDEGEE. The CDR3 loop reads CASNTDLDTEAFF. In DNA, the CDR3 is TGTGCCAGCAATACTGACCTCGACACTGAAGCTTTCTTT.

The CDR3 DNA reads as TGCAGCGTGGAGGGATTCGGGACAGGGGTATGGGAGACCCAGTACTTC. As protein: CSVEGFGTGVWETQYF. V is TRBV29-1 and J is TRBJ2-5, with 10 bases identical to TRBD1. Trimming cost V 6 bases and J 5 bases; bases outside gene matches: 15. The CDR3 length is 16 residues. Germline V gene data show CDR1 as SQVTM and CDR2 as ANQGSEA.

This clonotype was seen many times. V usage is TRBV7-6 and J usage is TRBJ2-3; no definite D call. The CDR3 contains 14 residues. Germline CDR1 is SGHVS and CDR2 is FNYEAQ. The V end lost 5 bases, the J end lost 9 bases, and 18 bases lay between the germline ends. The CDR3 DNA reads TGTGCCAGCAGCCACTTAAGAGAGCAAAACACGCAGTATTTT. It yields the protein CASSHLREQNTQYF.

There are a few counts of this clonotype. This chain uses TRBV20-1 with TRBJ2-3; TRBD2 agrees at 9 bases. The CDR3 has 15 amino acids. In germline, CDR1 is DFQATT, CDR2 SNEGSKA (reference sequence). V dropped 6 bases and J dropped 4; count of bases not matched to a gene: 11. CDR3 bases: TGCAGTGCCTATTATAGCGGGAGTCATGCAGATACGCAGTATTTT. Protein: CSAYYSGSHADTQYF.

This clonotype was counted ten times or more. The rearrangement joins TRBV12-3 or TRBV12-4 to TRBJ2-1; no clear D gene. CDR3 length equals 14 residues. Trimming removed 3 bases at V and 2 bases at J, with 8 bases between. The CDR3 region has the DNA TGTGCCAGCAGTTTGCAACCAGCCTACAATGAGCAGTTCTTC. As protein: CASSLQPAYNEQFF.

This chain links TRBV7-6 with TRBJ1-6; 9 bases line up with TRBD1. Trimming removed 3 bases from V and 9 bases from J; junction bases left unmatched: 3. This CDR3 comprises 14 residues. Germline V gives CDR1 SGHVS, CDR2 FNYEAQ. DNA for the CDR3: TGTGCCAGCAGCTTCAAGGGACAGGGTTCACCCCTCCACTTT. It yields the protein CASSFKGQGSPLHF.

Regarding this clonotype: The CDR3 end shows no conserved phenylalanine or tryptophan, and so a read error is likely. The DNA is omitted, as the CDR3 cannot be located on it reliably, and the CDR3 follows TCRdb's listing. The rearrangement joins TRBV5-1 to TRBJ2-6; TRBD1 is the table's D call and was not checked against the DNA. Counting both end residues, the CDR3 totals 8 amino acids. Germline V gene sequence: CDR1 SGHRS, CDR2 YFSETQ. CDR3 protein: CASSLRGP.

The rearrangement uses TRBV20-1 and TRBJ2-5; 9 bases line up with TRBD2. V gave up 6 bases and J gave up 5 bases; unmatched junction bases: 7. Germline CDR1 DFQATT, CDR2 SNEGSKA (reference sequence). This CDR3 contains 13 residues. The DNA of the CDR3 is TGCAGTGCCCCAAGCGGGGGGCAGGAGACCCAGTACTTC. Its protein is CSAPSGGQETQYF.

This clonotype was observed at least ten times. The chain has TRBV28 and TRBJ1-1; D unresolved. The CDR3 runs 16 residues. CDR1 and CDR2 from the germline V gene are MDHEN and SYDVKM. The V and J ends lost 7 bases and 0 bases respectively, with 18 bases between them. The chain's CDR3 is CASTLDGTYMNTEAFF. CDR3 DNA sequence: TGTGCCAGCACCCTAGACGGAACTTACATGAACACTGAAGCTTTCTTT.

This clonotype was counted at least ten times. The gene calls are TRBV18 and TRBJ1-1; D gene uncertain. Looked up from germline, CDR1 is KGHSH and CDR2 is LQKENI. Deletions cut 6 bases from V and 5 bases from J, with 13 bases between. The CDR3 loop spans 13 amino acids. The CDR3 region has the DNA TGTGCCAGCTCCCTCTGGACGGGGACTGAAGCTTTCTTT. Translation gives CASSLWTGTEAFF.

The table lists this clonotype with many counts. This chain joins TRBV7-9 and TRBJ1-4; D might be TRBD1 (6 bases). CDR1 SEHNR and CDR2 FQNEAQ come from the germline V gene (reference sequence). CDR3 length equals 17 residues. V was trimmed by 3 bases and J by 6 bases, leaving 20 bases between them. DNA for the CDR3: TGTGCCAGCAGCTTCGGGGGGTACGGGGGCTGGGATGAAAAACTGTTTTTT. Encoded protein: CASSFGGYGGWDEKLFF.

This clonotype appeared once. The rearrangement links TRBV12-5 to TRBJ1-5, with D maybe TRBD1 (5 bases). The CDR3 is 11 residues long. Germline CDR1 is LGHNT and CDR2 is FRNRAP. DNA for the CDR3: TGTGCCAGCAGTTTGGGGACGTCGCAGCATTTT. This sequence encodes CASSLGTSQHF.

Ten or more counts support this clonotype. The rearrangement joins TRBV4-1 to TRBJ2-2; D is perhaps TRBD1 (5 bases). The V and J ends lost 2 bases and 1 base respectively, with 8 bases between them. CDR1 and CDR2 from the germline V gene are MGHRA and YSYEKL. CDR3 length: 15 amino acids. The CDR3 spells CASSQPGMNTGELFF. The CDR3 DNA reads TGCGCCAGCAGCCAACCAGGGATGAACACCGGGGAGCTGTTTTTT.

This chain joins TRBV5-1 and TRBJ1-1, with D possibly TRBD1 on 6 matching bases. V lost 4 bases and J lost 3, with 16 bases in between. CDR1 is SGHRS and CDR2 is YFSETQ in the germline V gene. CDR3 length equals 15 residues. Here the CDR3 DNA reads TGCGCCAGCAGCCAAACAGGGTACGGGGACACTGAAGCTTTCTTT. Protein: CASSQTGYGDTEAFF.

This chain connects TRBV15 to TRBJ2-5, with D unclear. Germline-derived CDR1 and CDR2 are LNHNV and YYDKDF (reference sequence). Between the trimmed V and J ends, which lost 5 bases and 4 bases, there was a span of 11 bases. This CDR3 comprises 13 residues. The CDR3 loop is CATSPRLGETQYF. CDR3 nucleotides: TGTGCCACCAGCCCGCGTCTTGGAGAGACCCAGTACTTC.

The CDR3, as DNA: TGTGCCATCAGTGAGGAGGATCCCCGTCAGCCCCAGCATTTT. Its translation: CAISEEDPRQPQHF. This sequence joins TRBV10-3 and TRBJ1-5; D not certain. V lost 2 bases, J lost 6 bases, and 11 bases lay in between. Germline values: CDR1 ENHRY, CDR2 SYGVKD. This CDR3 has 14 residues.

The chain is built from TRBV5-5 and TRBJ1-2, with TRBD1 as a possible D gene (6 bases). CDR1 and CDR2 from the germline V gene are SGHKS and YYEKEE (reference sequence). The CDR3 contains 15 residues. Trimming cost V 2 bases and J 5 bases, with 16 bases left between them. The CDR3 region is CASSFGQRPLYGYTF. For the CDR3, the DNA is TGTGCCAGCAGCTTCGGACAGAGACCACTATATGGCTACACCTTC.

This chain links TRBV29-1 with TRBJ1-1; TRBD1 might be the D (6 bases). The length of the CDR3 is 13 residues. Germline CDR1 is SQVTM and CDR2 is ANQGSEA. V shed 6 bases and J shed 1 base, with 12 bases lying between them. The CDR3 loop reads CSVGQKKNTEAFF. The CDR3 DNA sequence: TGCAGCGTCGGACAGAAGAAGAACACTGAAGCTTTCTTT.

This clonotype was counted many times. This chain connects TRBV13 to TRBJ1-2; 9 bases match TRBD1. V lost 5 bases to trimming and J lost 6 bases; unmatched junction nucleotides: 13. The CDR3 sequence is 16 residues long. Per the germline V gene, CDR1 is PRHDT and CDR2 is FYEKMQ (reference sequence). CDR3 in DNA: TGTGCCAGCAGCCATGGGACAGGGACGCTGGTTAATGGCTACACCTTC. Translating it yields CASSHGTGTLVNGYTF.

The rearrangement joins TRBV29-1 to TRBJ2-5; tentatively, D is TRBD2 (6 bases). V shed 6 bases and J shed 1 base, with 15 bases lying between them. This CDR3 is 14 amino acids long. Looked up from germline, CDR1 is SQVTM and CDR2 is ANQGSEA. The CDR3 protein is CSVAGIDIQETQYF. CDR3 nucleotide sequence: TGCAGCGTCGCGGGGATCGACATCCAAGAGACCCAGTACTTC.